This TCR beta chain was observed in a study of radiation and T cells in renal cell carcinoma. As regards this clone: What it recognizes is unknown.

General observations from the study: In blood, top tumor clones expanded by 2 weeks, shrinking by 4. No pretreatment tumor biopsies were available for baseline clonotypes.

Assay: immunoSEQ multiplex PCR; the TCRdb copy retains only in-frame clones and omits some. The sample records around 94,000 clones, around four fifths being singletons. This CDR3 has 14 amino acids. Noted time point: blood 4 weeks post-SBRT, at nephrectomy. Treatment of the sample: 15 Gy SBRT to primary tumor, nephrectomy 4 weeks later. Radiation-treated patients gave blood at baseline, week 2 and week 4. This renal cell carcinoma was of the clear cell type. The TCR originated in a man in his fifties or sixties with renal cell carcinoma. The gene calls are TRBV12-1 and TRBJ2-7; no check of the table's D call, TRBD1, against the DNA was made. TRBV12-1 is described as a pseudogene. This specimen consisted of blood, obtained from a patient whose treatment included radiotherapy and nephrectomy. CDR3 bases: TGTGCCAGCACACTCCAGGGGGGTATGAGCGAGCAGTACTTC. As protein: CASTLQGGMSEQYF.